This T cell receptor (beta chain) derives from a study of follicular helper T cells after annual influenza vaccination. Time point given: 2014-2015 season, pre-vaccination. Germline V gives CDR1 LGHNA, CDR2 YNFKEQ. V gave up 1 base and J gave up 2 bases, with 6 bases separating them. This CDR3 region has 13 residues. Measured with immunoSEQ multiplex PCR; TCRdb has only the in-frame clones, and not every one. The data hold approximately 30,000 clones, with 65% to 85% observed a single time. The sequence came from an adult who received the influenza vaccine. The sample was CXCR5+ CD38- circulating T follicular helper cells from blood, taken on the day of influenza vaccination. The sample's subset: circulating Tfh, non-naive CD4+CXCR5+PD-1+ (ICOS+CD38+ or ICOS-CD38-). The chain has TRBV4-2 and TRBJ2-7, with a possible D match to TRBD1 (5 bases). The CDR3: CASSQGQTYEQYF. CDR3 coding DNA: TGTGCCAGCAGCCAAGGACAGACCTACGAGCAGTACTTC.